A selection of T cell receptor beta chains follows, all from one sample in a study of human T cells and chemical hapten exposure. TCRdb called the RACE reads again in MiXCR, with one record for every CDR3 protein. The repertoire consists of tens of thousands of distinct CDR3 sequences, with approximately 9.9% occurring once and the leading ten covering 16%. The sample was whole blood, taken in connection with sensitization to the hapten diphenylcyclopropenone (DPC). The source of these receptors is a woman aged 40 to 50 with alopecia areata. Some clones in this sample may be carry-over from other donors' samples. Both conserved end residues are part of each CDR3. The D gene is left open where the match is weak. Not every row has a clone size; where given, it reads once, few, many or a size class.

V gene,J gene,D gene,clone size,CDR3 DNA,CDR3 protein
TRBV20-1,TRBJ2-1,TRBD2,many,TGCAGTGCCGGCCTGGGCGGGGGGGCCAGTGAGCAGTTCTTC,CSAGLGGGASEQFF
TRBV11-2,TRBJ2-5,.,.,TGTGCCAGCAGCTACGCGCTATCGGGCCAAGAGACCCAGTACTTC,CASSYALSGQETQYF
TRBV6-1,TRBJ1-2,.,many,TGTGCCAGTAGTAATTTGCCGGGACGACTCATCCATGGCTACACCTTC,CASSNLPGRLIHGYTF
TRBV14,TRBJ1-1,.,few,TGTGCCAGCAGCCAAGGGCAGAAGAACCTTAAAACTGAAGCTTTCTTT,CASSQGQKNLKTEAFF
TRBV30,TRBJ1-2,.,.,TGTGCCTGGAGTGTGGCCAGCCGGACGGGTTTC,CAWSVASRTGF
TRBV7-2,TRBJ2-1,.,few,TGTGCCAGCAGCTTAGCAGTGGGGGGCAATGAGCAGTTCTTC,CASSLAVGGNEQFF
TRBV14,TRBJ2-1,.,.,TGTGCCAGCAGCCAAGAAACCGGGGGTACCGACAATGAGCAGTTCTTC,CASSQETGGTDNEQFF
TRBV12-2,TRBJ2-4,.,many,TGTGCAAGTCGCAGAGGACAGCCCAGAGCCAAAAACATTCAGTACTTC,CASRRGQPRAKNIQYF
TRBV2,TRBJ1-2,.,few,TGTGCCAGCAGAGATTACCCCCGCTATGGCTACACCTTC,CASRDYPRYGYTF
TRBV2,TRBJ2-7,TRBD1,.,TGTGCCAGCAGGGGGACAGATGAAGGGCAGTACTTC,CASRGTDEGQYF
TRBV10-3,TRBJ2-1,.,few,TGTGCCATCAGTGAGTCGGCAGCCATAGGCTCCTACAATGAGCAGTTCTTC,CAISESAAIGSYNEQFF
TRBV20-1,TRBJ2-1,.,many,TGCAGTGCTAGATATCCGGGTCCCCTAGGGGAGCAGTTCTTC,CSARYPGPLGEQFF
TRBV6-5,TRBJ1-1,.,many,TGTGCCAGCAGTTACGGGGGAACTGAAGCTTTCTTT,CASSYGGTEAFF
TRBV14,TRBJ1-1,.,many,TGTGCCAGCAGCCCCGGACAGCAGCGGAACACTGAAGCTTTCTTT,CASSPGQQRNTEAFF
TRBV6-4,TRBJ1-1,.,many,TGTGCCAGCAGTGAATTTATTGGAAGTCCTGAAGCTTTCTTT,CASSEFIGSPEAFF
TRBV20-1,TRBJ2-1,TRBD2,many,TGCAGTGCTAGAGATCCCCGAGCGGGGGGGACTGAGCAGTTCTTC,CSARDPRAGGTEQFF
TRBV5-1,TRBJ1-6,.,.,TGCGCCAGCAGCTTGGCCGGGGCCTTTAATTCACCCCTCCACTTT,CASSLAGAFNSPLHF
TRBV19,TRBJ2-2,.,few,TGTGCCAGTCGGTATAACAGGGAGCTGTTTTTT,CASRYNRELFF
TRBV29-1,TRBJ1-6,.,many,TGCAGCGTGGATCACGGGCTCGATTCACCCCTCCACTTT,CSVDHGLDSPLHF
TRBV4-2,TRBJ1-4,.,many,TGTGCCAGCAGCCCCGAGCAGACAACTAATGAAAAACTGTTTTTT,CASSPEQTTNEKLFF
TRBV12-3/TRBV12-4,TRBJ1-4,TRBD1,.,TGTGCCAGCAGTGCCGGACAGGCAATAACTAATGAAAAACTGTTTTTT,CASSAGQAITNEKLFF
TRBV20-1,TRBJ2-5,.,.,TGCAGTGCTTTCGACCCCGCAGGGCTAGAGACCCAGTACTTC,CSAFDPAGLETQYF
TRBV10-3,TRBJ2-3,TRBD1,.,TGTGCCATCAGTGAGGGGGGACAGGGTCATGGAGATACGCAGTATTTT,CAISEGGQGHGDTQYF
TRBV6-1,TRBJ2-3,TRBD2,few,TGTGCCAGCAGTGAAGCTAGCGGGGGGCCCACAGATACGCAGTATTTT,CASSEASGGPTDTQYF